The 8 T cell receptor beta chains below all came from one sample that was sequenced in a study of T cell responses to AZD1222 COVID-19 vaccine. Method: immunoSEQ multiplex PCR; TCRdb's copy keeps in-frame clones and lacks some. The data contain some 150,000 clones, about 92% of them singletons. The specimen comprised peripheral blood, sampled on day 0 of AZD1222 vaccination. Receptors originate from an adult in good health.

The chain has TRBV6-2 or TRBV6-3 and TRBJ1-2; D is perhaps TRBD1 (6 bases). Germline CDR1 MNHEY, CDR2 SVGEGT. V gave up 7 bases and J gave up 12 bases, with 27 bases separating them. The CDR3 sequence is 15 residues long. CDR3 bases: TGTGCCAGCACCCCGGGAAAAGCTGACAGGAAGTACCACACCTTC. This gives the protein CASTPGKADRKYHTF.

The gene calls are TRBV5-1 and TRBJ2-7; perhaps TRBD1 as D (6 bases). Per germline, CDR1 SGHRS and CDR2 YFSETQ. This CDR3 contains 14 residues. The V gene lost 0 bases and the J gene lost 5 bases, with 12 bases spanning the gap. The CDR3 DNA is TGCGCCAGCAGCTTGGATCCAGGGGTGGACGAGCAGTACTTC. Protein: CASSLDPGVDEQYF.

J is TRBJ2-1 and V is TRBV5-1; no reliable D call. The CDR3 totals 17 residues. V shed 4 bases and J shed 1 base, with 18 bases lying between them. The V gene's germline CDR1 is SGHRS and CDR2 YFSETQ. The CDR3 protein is CASSTAGSPSSYNEQFF. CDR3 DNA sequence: TGCGCCAGCAGCACGGCCGGAAGCCCCAGTTCCTACAATGAGCAGTTCTTC.

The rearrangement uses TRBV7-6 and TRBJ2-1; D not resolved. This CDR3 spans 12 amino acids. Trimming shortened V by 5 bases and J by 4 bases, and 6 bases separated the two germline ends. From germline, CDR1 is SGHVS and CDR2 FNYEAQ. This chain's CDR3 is CASSLQYNEQFF. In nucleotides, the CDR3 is TGTGCCAGCAGCCTACAGTACAATGAGCAGTTCTTC.

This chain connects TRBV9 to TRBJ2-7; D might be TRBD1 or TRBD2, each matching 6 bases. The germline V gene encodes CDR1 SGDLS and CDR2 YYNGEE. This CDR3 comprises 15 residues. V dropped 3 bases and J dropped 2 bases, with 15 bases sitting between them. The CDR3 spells CASSASAGQTYEQYF. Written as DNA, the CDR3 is TGTGCCAGCAGCGCGTCTGCGGGACAAACCTACGAGCAGTACTTC.

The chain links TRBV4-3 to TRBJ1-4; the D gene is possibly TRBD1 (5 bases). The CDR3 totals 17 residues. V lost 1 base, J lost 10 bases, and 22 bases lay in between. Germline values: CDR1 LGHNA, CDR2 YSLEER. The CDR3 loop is CASSQAHRNRRFGKLFF. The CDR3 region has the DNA TGCGCCAGCAGCCAAGCGCACCGGAACAGGAGATTTGGAAAACTGTTTTTT.

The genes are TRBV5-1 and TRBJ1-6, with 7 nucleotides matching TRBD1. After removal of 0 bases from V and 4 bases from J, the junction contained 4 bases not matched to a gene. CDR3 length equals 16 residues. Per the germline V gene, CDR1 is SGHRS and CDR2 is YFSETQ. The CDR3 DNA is TGCGCCAGCAGCTTGGGGGACAGACAGTATAATTCACCCCTCCACTTT. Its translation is CASSLGDRQYNSPLHF.

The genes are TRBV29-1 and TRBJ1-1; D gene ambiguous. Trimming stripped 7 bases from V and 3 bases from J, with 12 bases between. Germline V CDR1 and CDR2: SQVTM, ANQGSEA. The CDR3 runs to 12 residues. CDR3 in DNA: TGCAGCGCCTCGACCGACTACACTGAAGCTTTCTTT. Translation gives CSASTDYTEAFF.